The subject of this entry is one T cell receptor (beta chain). These data belong to a study of Ad26.COV2.S vaccination and SARS-CoV-2 variants. Generated by immunoSEQ multiplex PCR, the TCRdb table keeps only in-frame clones and is missing some. The sample has roughly 680,000 clones; roughly 90% are singletons. The treatment is: around 19 received Ad26.COV2.S at low or high dose, single or two shots; several received placebo; per-sample allocation not given. Day 63 following the first vaccine or placebo injection was when the samples were taken. This TCR derives from a person between 18 and 59 years old who received the Ad26.COV2.S COVID-19 vaccine or a placebo. The sequences come from peripheral blood, collected in a trial of Ad26.COV2.S vaccine versus placebo.

The CDR3 spells CASSPLQGTQETQYF. In DNA form, the CDR3 reads TGTGCCAGCAGCCCATTACAGGGTACCCAAGAGACCCAGTACTTC. The chain carries TRBV5-4 and TRBJ2-5, with a tentative D call TRBD1 (6 bases). Germline CDR1 and CDR2: SGHNT and YYREEE (reference sequence). Trimming shortened V by 4 bases and J by 1 base, and 14 bases separated the two germline ends. The CDR3 is 15 amino acids. Full variable domain (outside the CDR3, taken from reference TRBV5-4 and TRBJ2-5): ETGVTQSPTHLIKTRGQQVTLRCSSQSGHNTVSWYQQALGQGPQFIFQYYREEENGRGNFPPRFSGLQFPNYSSELNVNALELDDSALYLCASSPLQGTQETQYFGPGTRLLVL.